A selection of T cell receptor beta chains follows, all from one sample in a study of control samples from healthy donors and cancer patients. Clones were read by immunoSEQ multiplex PCR, and TCRdb kept only the in-frame ones, dropping some. The repertoire has 180,000 or so clones, roughly 91% of them found once; the top ten carry approximately 1.5%. Input material: blood. These receptor sequences come from a woman aged 25 to 39 in good health. CDR3s include the opening cysteine and the closing phenylalanine or tryptophan. A D gene is named only where the DNA matches it firmly. Not all rows give a size; the values are once, few, many and, for expanded clones, a class.

D	size	J	V	CDR3	DNA
.	.	TRBJ2-3	TRBV19	CASSLGLSTDTQYF	TGTGCCAGTAGTCTGGGACTTAGCACAGATACGCAGTATTTT
TRBD2	.	TRBJ2-7	TRBV6-2/TRBV6-3	CASSPGTSSYEQYF	TGTGCCAGCAGTCCCGGGACTAGCTCCTACGAGCAGTACTTC
.	.	TRBJ1-5	TRBV18	CASSLTDSNQPQHF	TGTGCCAGCTCCTTGACGGATAGCAATCAGCCCCAGCATTTT
.	.	TRBJ2-3	TRBV7-3	CASSLRGTSDTQYF	TGTGCCAGCAGCTTACGAGGGACTTCAGATACGCAGTATTTT
TRBD1	.	TRBJ1-3	TRBV6-5	CASRGDRAGNTIYF	TGTGCCAGCAGAGGCGACAGGGCTGGAAACACCATATATTTT
.	.	TRBJ2-1	TRBV2	CASRISPYNEQFF	TGTGCCAGCAGGATTTCGCCCTACAATGAGCAGTTCTTC
.	.	TRBJ2-5	TRBV20-1	CSAWQQETQYF	TGCAGTGCTTGGCAGCAAGAGACCCAGTACTTC
.	.	TRBJ2-2	TRBV7-2	CASSLGAGNTGELFF	TGTGCCAGCAGCTTAGGAGCGGGGAACACCGGGGAGCTGTTTTTT
.	.	TRBJ1-5	TRBV19	CASSMLGQGWGNQPQHF	TGTGCCAGTAGTATGCTGGGCCAGGGGTGGGGCAATCAGCCCCAGCATTTT
.	.	TRBJ2-7	TRBV6-2/TRBV6-3	CASSYGTNYEQYF	TGTGCCAGCAGTTACGGGACAAATTACGAGCAGTACTTC
TRBD1	.	TRBJ1-5	TRBV7-9	CASSDPTGGEGNQPQHF	TGTGCCAGCAGCGATCCGACAGGGGGCGAAGGCAATCAGCCCCAGCATTTT
TRBD2	.	TRBJ2-7	TRBV6-1	CASSEGLAGTYEQYF	TGTGCCAGCAGTGAAGGACTAGCGGGAACCTACGAGCAGTACTTC
TRBD2	once	TRBJ2-1	TRBV7-9	CASSRTSGRGNEQFF	TGTGCCAGCAGCCGGACTAGCGGGAGAGGCAATGAGCAGTTCTTC
TRBD1	.	TRBJ2-3	TRBV5-6	CASSLDRQGVSDTQYF	TGTGCCAGCAGCTTGGATAGGCAGGGGGTCTCAGATACGCAGTATTTT
TRBD2	.	TRBJ2-3	TRBV7-3	CASSLAATTDTQYF	TGTGCCAGCAGTCTAGCGGCTACCACAGATACGCAGTATTTT
.	.	TRBJ1-2	TRBV6-5	CASSYGYGYTF	TGTGCCAGCAGTTATGGCTATGGCTACACCTTC
.	.	TRBJ1-1	TRBV6-5	CASRNTGTLNTEAFF	TGTGCCAGCAGAAATACCGGGACACTGAACACTGAAGCTTTCTTT
.	.	TRBJ2-1	TRBV24-1	CATSGASAHSYNEQFF	TGTGCCACCAGTGGGGCTAGCGCCCACTCCTACAATGAGCAGTTCTTC
TRBD1	.	TRBJ2-7	TRBV23-1	CASSQGQETYEQYF	TGCGCCAGCAGCCAAGGACAGGAGACCTACGAGCAGTACTTC
.	once	TRBJ1-2	TRBV3-1/TRBV3-2	CASSQGFSNYGYTF	TGTGCCAGCAGCCAAGGTTTCTCTAACTATGGCTACACCTTC
.	.	TRBJ1-1	TRBV20-1	CSADGNTEAFF	TGCAGTGCCGACGGGAACACTGAAGCTTTCTTT
TRBD1	.	TRBJ1-6	TRBV6-5	CASSYEDRASPLHF	TGTGCCAGCAGTTACGAGGACAGGGCTTCACCCCTCCACTTT
.	.	TRBJ1-3	TRBV7-9	CASSLVGNTIYF	TGTGCCAGCAGCTTAGTGGGAAACACCATATATTTT
TRBD1	.	TRBJ1-1	TRBV7-3	CASRLQGNTEAFF	TGTGCCAGCAGACTACAGGGGAATACTGAAGCTTTCTTT
.	.	TRBJ1-6	TRBV5-4	CASSLGGPTSPLHF	TGTGCCAGCAGCCTAGGGGGTCCCACCTCACCCCTCCACTTT
.	.	TRBJ1-2	TRBV20-1	CSARTNYGYTF	TGCAGTGCTAGGACTAACTATGGCTACACCTTC
.	.	TRBJ1-4	TRBV6-4	CASSEGGNEKLFF	TGTGCCAGCAGTGAGGGCGGTAATGAAAAACTGTTTTTT
.	.	TRBJ1-2	TRBV21-1	CASRTATNYGYTF	TGTGCCAGCAGGACAGCTACTAACTATGGCTACACCTTC
.	few	TRBJ2-7	TRBV6-5	CATATGAYEQYF	TGTGCCACCGCGACGGGAGCCTACGAGCAGTACTTC
TRBD1	once	TRBJ1-1	TRBV7-9	CASSLPGQGFDTEAFF	TGTGCCAGCAGCTTACCGGGACAGGGTTTTGACACTGAAGCTTTCTTT
.	once	TRBJ1-2	TRBV5-1	CASSLVERVNYGYTF	TGCGCCAGCAGCTTGGTGGAACGGGTTAACTATGGCTACACCTTC
TRBD1	.	TRBJ1-4	TRBV6-1	CASSEGTGNEKLFF	TGTGCCAGCAGTGAAGGGACAGGGAATGAAAAACTGTTTTTT
TRBD2	.	TRBJ2-3	TRBV6-5	CASSSREGRADTQYF	TGTGCCAGCAGTTCTCGGGAGGGCCGGGCAGATACGCAGTATTTT
.	.	TRBJ2-3	TRBV11-2	CASSLGADTQYF	TGTGCCAGCAGCTTAGGGGCTGATACGCAGTATTTT
TRBD2	.	TRBJ2-1	TRBV7-2	CASSLGAGVANEQFF	TGTGCCAGCAGCTTAGGGGCGGGAGTAGCCAATGAGCAGTTCTTC
.	.	TRBJ2-7	TRBV6-2/TRBV6-3	CASSYSSYEQYF	TGTGCCAGCAGTTACAGCTCCTACGAGCAGTACTTC
.	.	TRBJ1-2	TRBV7-8	CASSLALTGYGYTF	TGTGCCAGCAGCTTAGCGCTAACGGGTTATGGCTACACCTTC
.	.	TRBJ2-1	TRBV19	CASSIAGAYNEQFF	TGTGCCAGTAGTATAGCGGGAGCCTACAATGAGCAGTTCTTC
.	.	TRBJ2-1	TRBV2	CASSESEQFF	TGTGCCAGCAGTGAAAGTGAGCAGTTCTTC
TRBD1	.	TRBJ1-1	TRBV18	CASFPGQGAGTEAFF	TGTGCCAGCTTCCCGGGACAGGGGGCCGGCACTGAAGCTTTCTTT
TRBD2	once	TRBJ2-1	TRBV7-9	CASSLGGRATYNEQFF	TGTGCCAGCAGCTTAGGGGGGAGGGCCACCTACAATGAGCAGTTCTTC
TRBD1	.	TRBJ1-1	TRBV19	CASSMRTGGNTEAFF	TGTGCCAGTAGTATGAGGACAGGGGGGAACACTGAAGCTTTCTTT
TRBD1	.	TRBJ1-4	TRBV10-3	CAISEWTGEKLFF	TGTGCCATCAGTGAGTGGACAGGGGAAAAACTGTTTTTT
.	.	TRBJ2-7	TRBV27	CASSLAGYEQYF	TGTGCCAGCAGTTTAGCAGGTTACGAGCAGTACTTC
TRBD1	.	TRBJ1-2	TRBV3-1/TRBV3-2	CASSQDDRGRYGYTF	TGTGCCAGCAGCCAAGATGACAGGGGGCGATATGGCTACACCTTC
.	.	TRBJ2-2	TRBV18	CASSPDRMNTGELFF	TGTGCCAGCTCACCGGACAGAATGAACACCGGGGAGCTGTTTTTT
TRBD2	.	TRBJ2-3	TRBV6-4	CASSDLAGGGDTQYF	TGTGCCAGCAGTGACCTAGCGGGAGGGGGAGATACGCAGTATTTT
.	.	TRBJ1-2	TRBV9	CASSPTDKNYGYTF	TGTGCCAGCAGCCCCACGGACAAGAACTATGGCTACACCTTC
.	once	TRBJ2-2	TRBV7-3	CASSFSRGTGELFF	TGTGCCAGCAGCTTTAGTAGGGGAACCGGGGAGCTGTTTTTT
.	.	TRBJ1-1	TRBV30	CAWSSGAEAFF	TGTGCCTGGAGTTCAGGGGCAGAAGCTTTCTTT
.	.	TRBJ2-2	TRBV7-3	CASSLTAGNTGELFF	TGTGCCAGCAGCTTAACGGCAGGAAACACCGGGGAGCTGTTTTTT
TRBD1	.	TRBJ2-7	TRBV7-9	CASRLKGTGGYEQYF	TGTGCCAGCAGACTAAAGGGGACAGGGGGCTACGAGCAGTACTTC
TRBD2	.	TRBJ2-1	TRBV30	CAWSGTGTSGRNEQFF	TGTGCCTGGAGTGGAACCGGGACTAGCGGGAGGAATGAGCAGTTCTTC
TRBD1	.	TRBJ1-1	TRBV30	CAWRGTGLMNTEAFF	TGTGCCTGGAGAGGGACAGGGCTTATGAACACTGAAGCTTTCTTT
TRBD1	.	TRBJ2-1	TRBV4-1	CASSQGTGGHNEQFF	TGCGCCAGCAGCCAAGGGACAGGGGGCCACAATGAGCAGTTCTTC
TRBD1	.	TRBJ1-2	TRBV19	CASSVTGTDYGYTF	TGTGCCAGTAGTGTAACCGGGACAGACTATGGCTACACCTTC
.	.	TRBJ1-2	TRBV27	CASSLLGANYGYTF	TGTGCCAGCAGTTTGCTAGGGGCCAACTATGGCTACACCTTC
.	.	TRBJ1-3	TRBV28	CASSPDRAGNTIYF	TGTGCCAGCAGCCCGGACAGAGCTGGAAACACCATATATTTT
TRBD1	.	TRBJ1-3	TRBV6-5	CASRGQGAGNTIYF	TGTGCCAGCAGGGGACAGGGGGCAGGAAACACCATATATTTT